This T cell receptor (beta chain) came from a study of beta chain features in type 1 diabetes. Findings and caveats of the study: There was a moderate but significant shortening of TCRB CDR3s in all four CD4+ subsets of Type 1 diabetes patients. Within patients, naive, central memory and Treg TCRB repertoires seemed more similar than within healthy donors.

The isolated RNA, all of it, was reverse transcribed, so expressed TCRB transcripts were what got sequenced. The assay was immunoSEQ multiplex PCR, and TCRdb's table has in-frame clones only and misses some. The sample yields over 300,000 clones, roughly 8.8% seen once. Germline CDR1 MNHEY, CDR2 SMNVEV (reference sequence). V was clipped by 6 bases and J by 3 bases; unmatched bases: 7. The CDR3 contains 14 residues. As regards this clone: Its antigen is unknown.

This receptor was taken from a young man with type 1 diabetes. V and J are TRBV27 and TRBJ2-7; 8 bases are shared with TRBD1. Sequencing was performed on central memory CD4+ T cells from blood. In nucleotides, the CDR3 is TGTGCCAGCAGCCGAACGGACAGGGACTACGAGCAGTACTTC. Its translation: CASSRTDRDYEQYF.